Below are 15 T cell receptor beta chains sequenced from a single sample in a study of blood T cell repertoires in COVID-19. Method: immunoSEQ multiplex PCR; TCRdb's copy keeps in-frame clones and lacks some. The data hold around 200,000 clones, with 85% observed a single time. Sequencing used PBMCs or T cells enriched from blood (not recorded which). These receptors originate from a middle-aged man who had recovered from COVID-19.

This clone was seen a handful of times. V is TRBV27 and J is TRBJ2-1, with 9 positions matching TRBD2. V was clipped by 6 bases and J by 5 bases; unmatched bases: 11. Germline loops: CDR1 MNHEY, CDR2 SMNVEV (reference sequence). This CDR3 is built from 16 residues. CDR3 sequence: CASRIRTSAFDNEQFF. The CDR3 nucleotides read TGTGCCAGCAGAATCAGGACTAGCGCGTTTGACAATGAGCAGTTCTTC.

CDR3 DNA: TGCGCCAGCAGCTCAACAGGGGCTAATGAAAAACTGTTTTTT. It is translated as CASSSTGANEKLFF. The rearrangement links TRBV5-1 to TRBJ1-4; 7 nucleotides line up with TRBD1. CDR1 and CDR2 from the germline V gene are SGHRS and YFSETQ. J lost 3 bases, V lost 3 bases, and 2 bases had no gene match. This CDR3 has 14 amino acids.

CDR3 loop: CASSRRLASSYEQYF. Written as DNA, the CDR3 is TGCGCCAGCAGCCGGAGACTAGCTTCCTCCTACGAGCAGTACTTC. The rearrangement uses TRBV5-1 and TRBJ2-7, with 7 bases lining up with TRBD2. From germline, CDR1 is SGHRS and CDR2 YFSETQ. The junction had 7 bases not matched to a gene; V was cut back by 4 bases and J by 0 bases. The CDR3 covers 15 residues. The full variable domain, completed using reference TRBV5-1 and TRBJ2-7, is KAGVTQTPRYLIKTRGQQVTLSCSPISGHRSVSWYQQTPGQGLQFLFEYFSETQRNKGNFPGRFSGRQFSNSRSEMNVSTLELGDSALYLCASSRRLASSYEQYFGPGTRLTVT.

The chain carries TRBV11-3 and TRBJ1-2; TRBD1 might be the D (6 bases). Trimming cost V 6 bases and J 3 bases, with 14 bases left between them. This CDR3 has 14 amino acids. The germline V gene has CDR1 SGHNT and CDR2 YENEEA. The CDR3 spells CASSPGEWDYGYTF. The CDR3 DNA follows: TGTGCCAGCAGTCCAGGGGAGTGGGACTATGGCTACACCTTC. The full variable domain, its missing parts supplied by reference TRBV11-3 and TRBJ1-2, is EAGVVQSPRYKIIEKKQPVAFWCNPISGHNTLYWYLQNLGQGPELLIRYENEEAVDDSQLPKDRFSAERLKGVDSTLKIQPAELGDSAVYLCASSPGEWDYGYTFGSGTRLTVV.

The chain joins TRBV9 to TRBJ2-1; possibly TRBD2 for D (5 bases). Germline CDR1 SGDLS, CDR2 YYNGEE. V lost 1 base, J lost 4 bases, and 12 bases lay in between. The CDR3 sequence is 15 residues long. The CDR3 region has the DNA TGTGCCAGCAGCGTATCGGGATTGGTTTACAATGAGCAGTTCTTC. Protein sequence: CASSVSGLVYNEQFF.

J is TRBJ2-1 and V is TRBV7-8; D possibly corresponds to TRBD2 (6 bases). Trimming left V 1 base short and J 8 bases short, with 15 bases between. CDR1 is SGHVS and CDR2 is FQNEAQ in the germline V gene. This CDR3 comprises 15 residues. Here the CDR3 DNA reads TGTGCCAGCAGCTTAGTTGGGGGGAGTAGAGATGAGCAGTTCTTC. Translated: CASSLVGGSRDEQFF.

V usage is TRBV2 and J usage is TRBJ2-7; TRBD1 is a possible D gene (6 bases). Germline CDR1 SNHLY, CDR2 FYNNEI. The CDR3 loop spans 13 amino acids. V was cut by 6 bases and J by 2 bases, with 11 bases left in between. The CDR3 DNA reads as TGTGCCAGCAGGTCGACAGGCCCCTACGAGCAGTACTTC. Translated: CASRSTGPYEQYF.

This clone was recorded a few times. The chain joins TRBV28 to TRBJ2-7; the D gene is possibly TRBD1 (6 bases). This CDR3 is 15 amino acids long. The V and J ends lost 5 bases and 4 bases respectively, with 18 bases between them. The germline V gene has CDR1 MDHEN and CDR2 SYDVKM. The CDR3 coding sequence is TGTGCCAGCAGTAATGGCAGGGGTCCTCTTTACGAGCAGTACTTC. Amino acid sequence: CASSNGRGPLYEQYF.

This clone has a handful of counts. The chain links TRBV10-2 to TRBJ2-7, with 7 nucleotides matching TRBD1. CDR1 is WSHSY and CDR2 is SAAADI in the germline V gene. The CDR3 consists of 14 residues. J gave up 6 bases and V 0 bases, and 5 bases lay outside the gene matches. The DNA of the CDR3 is TGCGCCAGCAGTGAGTCGACAGGGTTAAGCGAGCAGTACTTC. This translates into CASSESTGLSEQYF.

V is TRBV6-5 and J is TRBJ1-2, with 9 bases identical to TRBD1. This CDR3 spans 14 amino acids. CDR1 and CDR2 (germline): MNHEY, SVGAGI. The trim removed 4 bases at V and 5 bases at J, leaving 5 bases unmatched. The CDR3 reads CASSSLDRGYGYTF. The CDR3, as DNA: TGTGCCAGCAGTTCTCTGGACAGGGGTTATGGCTACACCTTC.

The chain employs TRBV5-4 and TRBJ2-5; 7 bases fit TRBD1. Trimming cost V 2 bases and J 4 bases; bases outside gene matches: 8. CDR3 length: 15 amino acids. CDR1 SGHNT and CDR2 YYREEE come from the germline V gene (reference sequence). The CDR3 reads CASSFSQGLGETQYF. In DNA, the CDR3 is TGTGCCAGCAGCTTTTCACAGGGGTTGGGAGAGACCCAGTACTTC.

In nucleotides, the CDR3 is TGTGCCAGCAGCGGGCGACCGGACAGAATCTCTGGAAACACCATATATTTT. Residues: CASSGRPDRISGNTIYF. The chain carries TRBV9 and TRBJ1-3, with a weak D call TRBD1 (6 bases). Germline V gene sequence: CDR1 SGDLS, CDR2 YYNGEE. Trimming pared 3 bases from V and 0 bases from J, leaving 16 bases between. CDR3 length: 17 residues.

The rearrangement uses TRBV19 and TRBJ1-2; TRBD1 aligns across 9 bases. This CDR3 spans 13 amino acids. From germline, CDR1 is LNHDA and CDR2 SQIVND (reference sequence). V was pared by 9 bases and J by 7 bases, with 9 bases of the junction left unmatched. The CDR3: CASGTGGAGGYTF. CDR3 nucleotides: TGTGCCAGCGGAACAGGGGGCGCGGGTGGCTACACCTTC.

The genes are TRBV6-2 or TRBV6-3 and TRBJ1-6, with 8 bases fitting TRBD1. The germline gives CDR1 MNHEY, CDR2 SVGEGT. V was clipped by 0 bases and J by 9 bases; unmatched bases: 7. The CDR3 runs 16 residues. CDR3: CASSYSPGQGGSPLHF. The CDR3, as DNA: TGTGCCAGCAGTTACTCGCCTGGACAGGGTGGTTCACCCCTCCACTTT.

This clone is a singleton in its sample. The chain employs TRBV10-3 and TRBJ2-3; 11 nucleotides agree with TRBD2. This CDR3 is built from 16 residues. The V segment lost 4 bases and the J segment 4 bases; nucleotides outside the gene matches: 7. Germline assignment: CDR1 ENHRY and CDR2 SYGVKD. CDR3 sequence: CAISASGRTGADTQYF. Here the CDR3 DNA reads TGTGCCATCAGTGCTAGCGGGAGGACGGGGGCAGATACGCAGTATTTT.